In this sample, the clone carrying this TCR beta chain turned up many times. Its antigen is unknown. The germline V gene encodes CDR1 SGHDN and CDR2 FVKESK. The CDR3 contains 12 residues. The ends were cut back, 4 bases at V and 6 bases at J, with 10 bases in the middle. This entry comes from a study of T cells in Graves' hyperthyroidism and ophthalmopathy. General observations from the study: For ophthalmopathy, model prediction preceded onset by a median roughly 5.9 months.

Hyperthyroidism was newly diagnosed in patients aged 18 to 65 (duration under 2 months). Exclusion of patients followed from uncontrolled infection, other autoimmune disease, pregnancy or lactation. Each diagnosis was grounded in clinical symptoms, serum thyroxine and TRAb, thyroid ultrasound, and orbital computed tomography. What was amplified from RNA transcripts were TCR beta CDR3 regions. In the first-round RT-PCR of the TCR CDR3, the HTBI primer set was used. TCRdb used MiXCR to reprocess the multiplex PCR reads, holding one entry per CDR3 protein. The sample lists fewer than 300,000 distinct CDR3 sequences, less than 30% occurring once.

The V and J genes are TRBV14 and TRBJ2-7; D unclear. Sequenced material: blood. The receptor was derived from a man in his forties with Graves' hyperthyroidism that later progressed to Graves' ophthalmopathy. CDR3 region: CASSLHSLEQYF. CDR3 in DNA: TGTGCCAGCAGCCTCCACTCCCTCGAGCAGTACTTC.